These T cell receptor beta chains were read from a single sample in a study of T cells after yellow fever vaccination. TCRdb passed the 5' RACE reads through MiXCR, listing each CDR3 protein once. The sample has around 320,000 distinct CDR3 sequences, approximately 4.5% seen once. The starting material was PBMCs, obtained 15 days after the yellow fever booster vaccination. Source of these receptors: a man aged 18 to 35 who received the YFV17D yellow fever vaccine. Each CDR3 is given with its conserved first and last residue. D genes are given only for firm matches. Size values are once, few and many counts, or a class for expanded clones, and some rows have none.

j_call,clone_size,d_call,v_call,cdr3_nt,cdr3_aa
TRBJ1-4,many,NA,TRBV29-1,TGCAGCGCTACCCGGGACAATGAAAAACTGTTTTTT,CSATRDNEKLFF
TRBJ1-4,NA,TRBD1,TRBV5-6,TGTGCCAGCAGCGTTTCAATGAGGCCCGGGACAGGGGGTGAAAAACTGTTTTTT,CASSVSMRPGTGGEKLFF
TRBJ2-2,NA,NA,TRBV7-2,TGTGCCAGCAGCTCTCCGGGACTTCCCGGGGAGCTGTTTTTT,CASSSPGLPGELFF
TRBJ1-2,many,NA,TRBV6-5,TGTGCCAGCAGTCCGAGGCGGACAGTCAACTATGGCTACACCTTC,CASSPRRTVNYGYTF
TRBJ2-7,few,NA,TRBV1,TGCACCAGCAGCCAACCTATGTCCTACGAGCAGTACTTC,CTSSQPMSYEQYF
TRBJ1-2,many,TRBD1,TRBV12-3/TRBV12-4,TGTGCCAGCAGGCCCGGACAGGCCGGCGGCTACACCTTC,CASRPGQAGGYTF
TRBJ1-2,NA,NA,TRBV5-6,TGTGCCAGCAGCGAGTCATGGCCTTCCTATGGCTACACCTTC,CASSESWPSYGYTF
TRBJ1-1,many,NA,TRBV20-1,TGCAGTGCTAGAGATCCCCAGGTGTGGGACACTGAAGCTTTCTTT,CSARDPQVWDTEAFF
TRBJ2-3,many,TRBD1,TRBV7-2,TGTGCCAGCAGCTCCGGACAGGGGGCAGGGGATACGCAGTATTTT,CASSSGQGAGDTQYF
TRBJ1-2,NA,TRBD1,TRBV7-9,TGTGCCAGCAGCTGGGACAGACTTGGGGGCTACACCTTC,CASSWDRLGGYTF
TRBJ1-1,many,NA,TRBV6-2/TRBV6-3,TGTGCCAGCAGTTACTCCGCCAGGGGTGAAGCTTTCTTT,CASSYSARGEAFF
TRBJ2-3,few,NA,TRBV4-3,TGCGCCAGCAGCCCTCTCGGGGCAGGTTCGGAGGCAGATACGCAGTATTTT,CASSPLGAGSEADTQYF
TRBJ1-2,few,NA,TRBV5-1,TGCGCCAGCAGCCGAGGAGTTGACGATGGCTACACCTTC,CASSRGVDDGYTF
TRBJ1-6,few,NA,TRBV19,TGTGCCAGTAGCCGCGGGACTCCTAATTCACCCCTCCACTTT,CASSRGTPNSPLHF
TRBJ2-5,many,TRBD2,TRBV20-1,TGCAGTGCTAGAGCGGGGGGGGAGACCCAGTACTTC,CSARAGGETQYF
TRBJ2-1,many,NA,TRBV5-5,TGTGCCAGCATACTAGTTGGTGAGCAGTTCTTC,CASILVGEQFF